This T cell receptor (beta chain) is drawn from a study of shared clonotypes between healthy human individuals. Whole-study results and caveats: Though the depth was large, rarefaction showed that sorted-subset sequencing was incomplete.

Data came from immunoSEQ multiplex PCR; TCRdb stores just in-frame clones and leaves some out. This sample has approximately 1,000,000 clones, with about four fifths found just once. This clone was detected only once. Its antigen is not identified. The CDR3 spans 15 residues. Germline values: CDR1 SNHLY, CDR2 FYNNEI. With 6 bases clipped from V and 6 bases from J, the junction kept 11 bases outside the gene matches. The chain links TRBV2 to TRBJ2-1; 7 bases align to TRBD1. The receptor comes from a man in his late teens or twenties in good health. Some clones in this sample may be carry-over from other donors' samples. Sequencing was performed on memory CD4+ T cells from PBMCs. Subset given: CD45RA-negative fraction. DNA of the CDR3: TGTGCCAGCAGCGCCGGGACGAAGGGGGCCAATGAGCAGTTCTTC. Translation: CASSAGTKGANEQFF.